A single sample gave rise to the 12 T cell receptor beta chains below, sequenced in a study of T cell changes during pregnancy in multiple sclerosis. Here immunoSEQ multiplex PCR was the method, and the copy in TCRdb shows in-frame clones only, minus some. The table shows 100,000 to 130,000 clones, with around 92% occurring only once. The starting material was peripheral blood, obtained in the third trimester of pregnancy. The receptor source for this set is a female donor in good health, enrolled as a control in a pregnancy study.

The chain is built from TRBV7-2 and TRBJ1-2, with D possibly being TRBD1 (5 bases). The CDR3 sequence is 13 residues long. The germline V gene encodes CDR1 SGHTA and CDR2 FQGNSA. Trimming pared 1 base from V and 8 bases from J, leaving 11 bases between. The CDR3 region has the DNA TGTGCCAGCAGCTTAGAGAGCGGGGCGGGCTACACCTTC. Amino acids: CASSLESGAGYTF.

This clone has a single count. This chain uses TRBV10-3 with TRBJ2-5, with a possible D match to TRBD1 (6 bases). This CDR3 is built from 15 residues. Germline CDR1 and CDR2: ENHRY and SYGVKD. Trimming took 3 bases from V and 0 from J, leaving 11 bases between them. For the CDR3, the DNA is TGTGCCATCAGTGAACGTACAGGGAACCAAGAGACCCAGTACTTC. This sequence encodes CAISERTGNQETQYF.

The chain is built from TRBV4-1 and TRBJ2-1; maybe TRBD2 (5 bases). Trimming pared 4 bases from V and 5 bases from J, leaving 18 bases between. The CDR3 has 16 amino acids. CDR1 and CDR2 (germline): MGHRA, YSYEKL. The CDR3, as DNA: TGCGCCAGCAGCCTCCCCCCCGGGAAAACCAACAATGAGCAGTTCTTC. Amino acid sequence: CASSLPPGKTNNEQFF.

The gene calls are TRBV5-4 and TRBJ1-6; TRBD1 is a possible D gene (6 bases). Germline lookup yields CDR1 SGHNT and CDR2 YYREEE (reference sequence). This CDR3 region has 14 residues. V lost 0 bases, J lost 7 bases, and 8 bases lay in between. This CDR3 reads CASSLDRANSPLHF. The CDR3 DNA reads TGTGCCAGCAGCTTGGACAGGGCGAATTCACCCCTCCACTTT.

The rearrangement joins TRBV10-3 to TRBJ2-7; 12 bases match TRBD2. Germline CDR1 is ENHRY and CDR2 is SYGVKD. The CDR3 runs 14 residues. J lost 4 bases, V lost 10 bases, and 8 bases had no gene match. The CDR3 loop is CASRLAGAVYEQYF. Here the CDR3 DNA reads TGTGCCAGCAGACTAGCGGGGGCAGTTTACGAGCAGTACTTC.

The CDR3 here is CSATGLAGEWAETQYF. The CDR3 DNA reads TGCAGCGCAACGGGACTAGCGGGGGAATGGGCAGAGACCCAGTACTTC. The chain combines TRBV29-1 with TRBJ2-5; 14 nucleotides line up with TRBD2. CDR3 length equals 16 residues. The ends lost 7 bases at V and 4 bases at J; junction bases unmatched: 11. Germline CDR1 SQVTM, CDR2 ANQGSEA.

V gene TRBV7-2 combines with J gene TRBJ2-5; weak D call: TRBD1 (6 bases). The CDR3 runs to 13 residues. Per the germline V gene, CDR1 is SGHTA and CDR2 is FQGNSA. Trimming removed 3 bases at V and 3 bases at J, with 8 bases between. The CDR3 bases are TGTGCCAGCAGCTTGCGGACAGAAGAGACCCAGTACTTC. Residues: CASSLRTEETQYF.

The chain joins TRBV5-1 to TRBJ1-2, with D perhaps matching TRBD1 (5 bases). V was pared by 1 base and J by 5 bases, with 9 bases between. The CDR3 length is 13 residues. Germline CDR1 SGHRS, CDR2 YFSETQ. CDR3 DNA sequence: TGCGCCAGCAGCTTGTATGACAGATATGGCTACACCTTC. Residues: CASSLYDRYGYTF.

The V call is TRBV5-1, the J call TRBJ1-1, with 7 bases identical to TRBD1. Germline V lookup: CDR1 SGHRS, CDR2 YFSETQ. With V trimmed by 0 bases and J by 3 bases, 20 bases remained unmatched. This CDR3 comprises 20 residues. DNA of the CDR3: TGCGCCAGCAGCTTGGCTTTACTGACAGGGAAGAAGGGTGATCACACTGAAGCTTTCTTT. Translation: CASSLALLTGKKGDHTEAFF.

This clone appeared a single time. The genes are TRBV6-5 and TRBJ1-5, with 8 bases matching TRBD1. V lost 6 bases and J lost 1; bases outside the gene matches: 2. This CDR3 is built from 14 residues. Germline V CDR1 and CDR2: MNHEY, SVGAGI. CDR3 nucleotides: TGTGCCAGCAGCTGGGACAGGAGCAATCAGCCCCAGCATTTT. Amino acids: CASSWDRSNQPQHF.

V gene TRBV6-6 combines with J gene TRBJ1-2; 12 bases line up with TRBD1. Germline V gene data show CDR1 as MNHNY and CDR2 as SVGAGI (reference sequence). With 6 bases clipped from V and 8 bases from J, the junction kept 10 bases outside the gene matches. There are 15 residues in the CDR3. The CDR3 loop is CASSVSRDRGPGYTF. DNA of the CDR3: TGTGCCAGCAGCGTAAGCCGGGACAGGGGGCCGGGCTACACCTTC.

The genes are TRBV6-5 and TRBJ2-5, with TRBD1 as a possible D gene (6 bases). From germline, CDR1 is MNHEY and CDR2 SVGAGI. The CDR3 covers 13 residues. V was trimmed by 6 bases and J by 5 bases, leaving 13 bases between them. The CDR3 bases are TGTGCCAGCAGACAGGGTTCAGATGAGACCCAGTACTTC. Translating gives CASRQGSDETQYF.